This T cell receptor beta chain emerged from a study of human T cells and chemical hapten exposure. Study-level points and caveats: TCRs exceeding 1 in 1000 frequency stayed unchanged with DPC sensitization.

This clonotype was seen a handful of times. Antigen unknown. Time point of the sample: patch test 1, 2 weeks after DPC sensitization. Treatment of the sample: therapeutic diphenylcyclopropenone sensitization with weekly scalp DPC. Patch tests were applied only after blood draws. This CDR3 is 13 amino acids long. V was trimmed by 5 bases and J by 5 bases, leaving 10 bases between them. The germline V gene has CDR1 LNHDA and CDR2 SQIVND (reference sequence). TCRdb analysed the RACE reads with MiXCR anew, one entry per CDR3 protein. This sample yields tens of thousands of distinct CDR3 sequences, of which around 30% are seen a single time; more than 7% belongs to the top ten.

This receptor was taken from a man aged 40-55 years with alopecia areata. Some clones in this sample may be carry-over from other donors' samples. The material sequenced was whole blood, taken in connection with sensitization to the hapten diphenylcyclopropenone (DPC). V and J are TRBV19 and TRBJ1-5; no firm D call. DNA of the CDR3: TGTGCCAGTAGTGCCCTCCCCCATCAGCCCCAGCATTTT. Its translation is CASSALPHQPQHF.